These T cell receptor beta chains were read from a single sample in a study of shared clonotypes between healthy human individuals. The data were produced by immunoSEQ multiplex PCR, yet TCRdb's version contains in-frame clones alone and is incomplete. The sample consists of approximately 2,000,000 clones, 90% to 95% of them appearing once. Sequencing was done on a sample of naive CD8+ T cells from PBMCs. Receptors originate from a man younger than 35 in good health. Some clones in this sample may be carry-over from other donors' samples. Both conserved end residues are part of each CDR3. The D gene is left open where the match is weak. Some rows mark clone size as missing; the rest say once, few, many or name a class of expanded clone.

V	D	length	size	J	CDR3	DNA
TRBV11-2	TRBD2	15	NA	TRBJ2-7	CASSLVIAGGDEQYF	TGTGCCAGCAGCTTAGTTATAGCGGGAGGCGACGAGCAGTACTTC
TRBV9	NA	15	NA	TRBJ2-2	CASSVAGGSTGELFF	TGTGCCAGCAGCGTAGCAGGAGGGAGCACCGGGGAGCTGTTTTTT
TRBV6-1	NA	15	NA	TRBJ2-7	CASSEGRNWAYEQYF	TGTGCCAGCAGTGAAGGGAGAAATTGGGCCTACGAGCAGTACTTC
TRBV29-1	NA	13	NA	TRBJ1-2	CSGLGGSNYGYTF	TGCAGCGGCCTCGGGGGGTCTAACTATGGCTACACCTTC
TRBV5-4	NA	15	NA	TRBJ1-1	CASRSPGGENTEAFF	TGTGCCAGCAGATCCCCGGGAGGAGAGAACACTGAAGCTTTCTTT
TRBV28	TRBD1	15	NA	TRBJ2-3	CASSLRGQGIDTQYF	TGTGCCAGCAGTTTACGCGGACAGGGAATAGATACGCAGTATTTT
TRBV27	NA	15	NA	TRBJ1-1	CASSPPGAGAREAFF	TGTGCCAGCAGTCCTCCGGGGGCCGGGGCTAGGGAAGCTTTCTTT
TRBV9	TRBD2	15	NA	TRBJ2-3	CASSRGTSSADTQYF	TGTGCCAGCAGCAGAGGGACTAGCTCCGCAGATACGCAGTATTTT
TRBV7-9	NA	15	NA	TRBJ1-2	CASSRDRATNYGYTF	TGTGCCAGCAGCCGTGACAGAGCAACTAACTATGGCTACACCTTC
TRBV15	NA	13	NA	TRBJ2-1	CATEPGRNNEQFF	TGTGCCACCGAGCCGGGGAGAAACAATGAGCAGTTCTTC
TRBV6-5	NA	14	once	TRBJ1-1	CASSPLLSNTEAFF	TGTGCCAGCAGTCCCCTCCTAAGTAACACTGAAGCTTTCTTT
TRBV29-1	NA	15	once	TRBJ2-1	CSVEGGRLEYNEQFF	TGCAGCGTTGAGGGCGGAAGACTGGAATACAATGAGCAGTTCTTC
TRBV10-2	TRBD1	13	NA	TRBJ2-7	CASIDRGVYEQYF	TGCGCCAGCATTGACAGGGGAGTTTACGAGCAGTACTTC
TRBV19	TRBD1	14	NA	TRBJ2-2	CASSRTGEAGELFF	TGTGCCAGTAGCCGGACAGGGGAGGCCGGGGAGCTGTTTTTT
TRBV5-1	NA	15	NA	TRBJ2-5	CASSQWVGSQETQYF	TGCGCCAGCAGCCAGTGGGTCGGGAGCCAAGAGACCCAGTACTTC
TRBV13	NA	12	NA	TRBJ2-5	CASSTPGETQYF	TGTGCCAGCAGCACACCGGGGGAGACCCAGTACTTC
TRBV28	NA	16	NA	TRBJ1-5	CASSGRGRIRDQPQHF	TGTGCCAGCAGTGGGAGGGGACGCATCAGGGATCAGCCCCAGCATTTT
TRBV6-1	NA	14	NA	TRBJ2-4	CATARRGTKNIQYF	TGTGCCACCGCTCGGCGGGGAACCAAAAACATTCAGTACTTC
TRBV5-6	TRBD1	14	NA	TRBJ2-7	CASSFGTGAYEQYF	TGTGCCAGCAGCTTCGGGACAGGGGCGTACGAGCAGTACTTC
TRBV7-2	NA	13	once	TRBJ2-4	CASSPVNLNIQYF	TGTGCCAGCAGCCCGGTAAACCTAAACATTCAGTACTTC
TRBV2	NA	16	NA	TRBJ1-5	CASSEYAGGGNQPQHF	TGTGCCAGCAGTGAATATGCGGGAGGGGGCAATCAGCCCCAGCATTTT
TRBV9	NA	15	NA	TRBJ2-3	CASSVGLAAADTQYF	TGTGCCAGCAGCGTAGGGCTAGCTGCGGCAGATACGCAGTATTTT
TRBV6-1	TRBD2	16	NA	TRBJ2-5	CASSGVAGLVTETQYF	TGTGCCAGCAGTGGGGTAGCGGGACTCGTCACAGAGACCCAGTACTTC
TRBV7-9	TRBD1	15	NA	TRBJ2-1	CASSLDGTGTNEQFF	TGTGCCAGCAGCTTAGACGGGACAGGGACGAATGAGCAGTTCTTC
TRBV5-1	NA	11	NA	TRBJ1-1	CASKGRAEAFF	TGCGCCAGCAAGGGTAGGGCTGAAGCTTTCTTT
TRBV19	NA	15	NA	TRBJ2-3	CASSIDLPGVDTQYF	TGTGCCAGTAGTATAGATCTACCTGGGGTTGATACGCAGTATTTT
TRBV2	TRBD2	15	NA	TRBJ2-5	CASSGTSGRRETQYF	TGTGCCAGCAGTGGGACTAGCGGGAGACGGGAGACCCAGTACTTC
TRBV4-1	NA	16	NA	TRBJ2-7	CASSQGDGGGSYEQYF	TGCGCCAGCAGCCAAGGGGACGGGGGAGGATCCTACGAGCAGTACTTC
TRBV11-2	NA	14	NA	TRBJ1-1	CASSLALSNTEAFF	TGTGCCAGCAGCCTAGCACTTAGTAACACTGAAGCTTTCTTT
TRBV28	TRBD1	15	NA	TRBJ2-1	CASSPGQLSYNEQFF	TGTGCCAGCAGCCCGGGACAGCTGTCCTACAATGAGCAGTTCTTC
TRBV4-2	NA	14	few	TRBJ1-1	CASSQEIANTEAFF	TGTGCCAGCAGCCAAGAGATCGCGAACACTGAAGCTTTCTTT
TRBV4-3	NA	13	NA	TRBJ2-2	CASSQDVSGELFF	TGCGCCAGCAGCCAAGATGTCTCCGGGGAGCTGTTTTTT
TRBV13	TRBD1	15	NA	TRBJ2-7	CASSPGTGGIYEQYF	TGTGCCAGCAGCCCCGGGACAGGGGGAATCTACGAGCAGTACTTC
TRBV4-1	NA	16	NA	TRBJ1-6	CASSQDDGGRTLGLHF	TGCGCCAGCAGCCAAGATGATGGGGGCAGAACCCTCGGCCTCCACTTT
TRBV7-2	NA	16	NA	TRBJ2-4	CASSLGGAIAKNIQYF	TGTGCCAGCAGCTTAGGGGGGGCCATAGCCAAAAACATTCAGTACTTC
TRBV28	NA	17	NA	TRBJ2-7	CASSPLHTSGFTYEQYF	TGTGCCAGCAGTCCCCTGCACACGAGCGGGTTTACCTACGAGCAGTACTTC
TRBV10-3	TRBD1	13	NA	TRBJ2-1	CAIGTASYNEQFF	TGTGCCATCGGGACAGCTTCTTACAATGAGCAGTTCTTC
TRBV4-3	NA	15	once	TRBJ2-7	CASSQEHRVLYEQYF	TGCGCCAGCAGCCAAGAACACAGGGTCCTCTACGAGCAGTACTTC
TRBV2	TRBD1	14	NA	TRBJ2-7	CASQTGTGRSEQYF	TGTGCCAGCCAAACCGGGACAGGGAGAAGCGAGCAGTACTTC
TRBV28	NA	13	NA	TRBJ1-5	CASRWFSNQPQHF	TGTGCCAGCAGATGGTTTAGCAATCAGCCCCAGCATTTT
TRBV7-9	TRBD1	15	once	TRBJ2-7	CASSSKGAALYEQYF	TGTGCCAGCAGCTCAAAGGGGGCAGCTCTATACGAGCAGTACTTC
TRBV28	TRBD1	15	NA	TRBJ1-1	CASSRFQGAETEAFF	TGTGCCAGCAGTAGATTCCAGGGGGCGGAGACTGAAGCTTTCTTT
TRBV11-1	NA	14	NA	TRBJ1-4	CASSSDGLGVKLFF	TGTGCCAGCAGCTCGGACGGCCTTGGGGTAAAACTGTTTTTT
TRBV7-3	NA	13	NA	TRBJ2-3	CASSYNLGDTQYF	TGTGCCAGCAGCTACAACTTGGGAGATACGCAGTATTTT
TRBV15	TRBD2	16	NA	TRBJ2-7	CATSRDGASGTYEQYF	TGTGCCACCAGCAGAGATGGGGCTAGCGGGACTTACGAGCAGTACTTC